This TCR beta chain was captured by sequencing in a study of blood T cell repertoires in COVID-19. Germline lookup yields CDR1 LGHNT and CDR2 FRNRAP. CDR3 size: 16 residues. V lost 1 base and J lost 8, with 15 bases in between. Data came from immunoSEQ multiplex PCR; TCRdb stores just in-frame clones and leaves some out. The repertoire has some 150,000 clones, 75% to 90% of them found once; the top ten carry around 45%. The receptor comes from a human donor in a cohort sampled during active COVID-19. This chain connects TRBV12-5 to TRBJ1-6; D remains unclear. Source material: peripheral blood. The CDR3 bases are TGTGCTAGTGGTTTGGGGCAAGGAGTTTATGATTCACCCCTCCACTTT. Translating it yields CASGLGQGVYDSPLHF.